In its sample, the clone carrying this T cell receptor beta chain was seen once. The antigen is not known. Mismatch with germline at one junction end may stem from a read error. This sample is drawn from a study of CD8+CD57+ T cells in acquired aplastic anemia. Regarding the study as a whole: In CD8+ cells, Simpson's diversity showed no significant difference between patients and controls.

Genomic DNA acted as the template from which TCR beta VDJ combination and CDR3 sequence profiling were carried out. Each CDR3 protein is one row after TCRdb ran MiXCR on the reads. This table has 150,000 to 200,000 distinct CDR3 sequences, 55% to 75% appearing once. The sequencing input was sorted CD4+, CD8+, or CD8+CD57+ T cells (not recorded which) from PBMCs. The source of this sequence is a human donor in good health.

The CDR3 reads CASSQLGSTEAFF. The CDR3 region has the DNA TGTGCCAGCAGCCAGTTAGGGAGCACTGAAGCTTTCTTC. This chain connects TRBV3-1 to TRBJ1-1; D gene unclear. The germline gives CDR1 LGHDT, CDR2 YNNKEL (reference sequence). The CDR3 has 13 residues. The full variable domain, completed using reference TRBV3-1 and TRBJ1-1, is DTAVSQTPKYLVTQMGNDKSIKCEQNLGHDTMYWYKQDSKKFLKIMFSYNNKELIINETVPNRFSPKSPDKAHLNLHINSLELGDSAVYFCASSQLGSTEAFFGQGTRLTVV.